Listed here are 13 T cell receptor beta chains from one sample, sequenced in a study of CD8 T cells in ankylosing spondylitis (dated by TCRdb to between 2016 and 2019). Overall study results and their limits: A TCR beta motif of fewer than 10 highly homologous amino acid variants appeared characteristic of blood from ankylosing spondylitis patients.

These receptors' antigens are unknown. The library came from 5' RACE. Sequenced using an Illumina HiSeq 2500. TCRdb reworked the public reads: Q25 trimming with fastp, MiXCR clone assembly, productive beta chains retained. Entries are consolidated by CDR3 protein sequence, retaining the most common genes and DNA. Within this sample are about 390,000 distinct CDR3 sequences, with around 22% of them counted one time only. The top ten clones comprise approximately 16% of the sample. The sample taken for sequencing was blood, either unsorted or a sorted T cell fraction (not recorded which). These receptors all come from a male donor with ankylosing spondylitis.

This clonotype was picked up a small number of times. CDR3 sequence: CASSLVGSGTNEQYF. The DNA for the CDR3 is TGCGCCAGCAGCTTGGTTGGTAGCGGGACGAACGAGCAGTACTTC. The rearrangement joins TRBV5-1 to TRBJ2-7, with TRBD2 identical over 8 bases. There are 15 residues in the CDR3. The V gene's germline CDR1 is SGHRS and CDR2 YFSETQ. The V segment lost 0 bases and the J segment 5 bases; nucleotides outside the gene matches: 7.

This clonotype occurred a few times. The chain carries TRBV12-3 or TRBV12-4 and TRBJ1-5; D is ambiguous. This CDR3 is built from 13 residues. Trimming pared 3 bases from V and 7 bases from J, leaving 10 bases between. The CDR3 DNA is TGTGCCAGCAGTTTGACCCGGGAACAGCCCCAGCATTTT. Its protein product is CASSLTREQPQHF.

This clonotype was seen only a few times. This sequence joins TRBV5-1 and TRBJ2-5; D unresolved. The CDR3 totals 14 residues. Trimming removed 0 bases at V and 3 bases at J, with 9 bases between. Germline lookup yields CDR1 SGHRS and CDR2 YFSETQ. CDR3 residues: CASSLGLGEETQYF. The CDR3 nucleotides are TGCGCCAGCAGCTTGGGCCTAGGTGAAGAGACCCAGTACTTC.

The chain has TRBV5-1 and TRBJ2-1; D may be TRBD1 (7 bases). There are 15 residues in the CDR3. CDR1 is SGHRS and CDR2 is YFSETQ in the germline V gene. V shed 4 bases and J shed 9 bases, with 20 bases lying between them. This chain's CDR3 is CASSPGGGQSSEQFF. The CDR3, as DNA: TGCGCCAGCAGCCCCGGAGGGGGACAGTCCAGTGAGCAGTTCTTC.

V gene TRBV20-1 combines with J gene TRBJ2-7; 13 positions agree with TRBD2. The germline CDR1 and CDR2 sequences are DFQATT and SNEGSKA (reference sequence). The trim removed 5 bases at V and 1 base at J, leaving 8 bases unmatched. The CDR3 is made up of 16 amino acids. CDR3 nucleotide sequence: TGCAGTGCTGATCCGGGACTAGCGGGGATATCCTACGAGCAGTACTTC. This sequence encodes CSADPGLAGISYEQYF.

The chain is built from TRBV20-1 and TRBJ2-7; 11 bases map to TRBD2. V lost 8 bases and J lost 6; bases outside the gene matches: 18. The CDR3 sequence is 16 residues long. Per germline, CDR1 DFQATT and CDR2 SNEGSKA (reference sequence). The CDR3 here is CSTGQRASGRPSEQYF. In DNA, the CDR3 is TGCAGTACCGGACAGAGAGCTAGCGGGAGGCCGTCCGAGCAGTACTTC.

The J gene is TRBJ2-2, the V gene TRBV5-1; D ambiguous. The germline gives CDR1 SGHRS, CDR2 YFSETQ. The V end was cut by 0 bases, the J end by 1 base, with 10 bases between. The CDR3 is made up of 16 amino acids. The chain's CDR3 is CASSLAPLGNTGELFF. The DNA for the CDR3 is TGCGCCAGCAGCTTGGCCCCTTTGGGGAACACCGGGGAGCTGTTTTTT.

V gene TRBV4-2 combines with J gene TRBJ1-2, with D possibly TRBD1 on 5 matching bases. Trimming cost V 0 bases and J 0 bases, with 8 bases left between them. The CDR3 length is 15 residues. The germline V gene encodes CDR1 LGHNA and CDR2 YNFKEQ. CDR3 bases: TGTGCCAGCAGCCAAGATGGGGCGGCTAACTATGGCTACACCTTC. It specifies CASSQDGAANYGYTF.

J is TRBJ2-3 and V is TRBV7-2; maybe TRBD2 (5 bases). CDR1 is SGHTA, CDR2 FQGNSA, per germline. The germline V and J ends were trimmed by 4 bases and 1 base, with 15 bases remaining between them. CDR3 size: 16 residues. The chain's CDR3 is CASSSGRLAGTDTQYF. For the CDR3, the DNA is TGTGCCAGCAGCTCCGGCCGTCTAGCAGGCACAGATACGCAGTATTTT.

This clonotype turned up a few times. The genes are TRBV5-1 and TRBJ2-1; D gene uncertain. The germline V gene has CDR1 SGHRS and CDR2 YFSETQ. This CDR3 has 16 residues. V was trimmed by 4 bases and J by 0 bases, leaving 14 bases between them. CDR3 in DNA: TGCGCCAGCAGCCAAACGTCTTATAGCTCCTACAATGAGCAGTTCTTC. Translating it yields CASSQTSYSSYNEQFF. The entire variable domain, with the rest obtained from reference TRBV5-1 and TRBJ2-1, is as follows: KAGVTQTPRYLIKTRGQQVTLSCSPISGHRSVSWYQQTPGQGLQFLFEYFSETQRNKGNFPGRFSGRQFSNSRSEMNVSTLELGDSALYLCASSQTSYSSYNEQFFGPGTRLTVL.

V and J are TRBV20-1 and TRBJ2-5; tentatively, D is TRBD2 (5 bases). V dropped 6 bases and J dropped 4 bases, with 9 bases sitting between them. CDR3 length equals 11 residues. Looked up from germline, CDR1 is DFQATT and CDR2 is SNEGSKA (reference sequence). The CDR3 region is CSAQEVETQYF. The DNA for the CDR3 is TGCAGTGCCCAGGAGGTAGAGACCCAGTACTTC.

This clonotype has more than one count but fewer than ten. The V call is TRBV29-1, the J call TRBJ1-4, with TRBD1 identical over 8 bases. CDR1 and CDR2 from the germline V gene are SQVTM and ANQGSEA. This CDR3 contains 13 residues. The ends lost 6 bases at V and 2 bases at J; junction bases unmatched: 2. CDR3 DNA: TGCAGCGTCAGACAGGGGACTAATGAAAAACTGTTTTTT. Translated: CSVRQGTNEKLFF. The full variable domain, completed using reference TRBV29-1 and TRBJ1-4, is SAVISQKPSRDICQRGTSLTIQCQVDSQVTMMFWYRQQPGQSLTLIATANQGSEATYESGFVIDKFPISRPNLTFSTLTVSNMSPEDSSIYLCSVRQGTNEKLFFGSGTQLSVL.

The chain couples TRBV5-1 to TRBJ2-7; 7 bases fit TRBD2. Germline CDR1 SGHRS, CDR2 YFSETQ. With V trimmed by 4 bases and J by 0 bases, 7 bases remained unmatched. The CDR3 is 15 residues long. In DNA, the CDR3 is TGCGCCAGCAGCCCCCTGGCTAGCGGCTCCTACGAGCAGTACTTC. It yields the protein CASSPLASGSYEQYF.